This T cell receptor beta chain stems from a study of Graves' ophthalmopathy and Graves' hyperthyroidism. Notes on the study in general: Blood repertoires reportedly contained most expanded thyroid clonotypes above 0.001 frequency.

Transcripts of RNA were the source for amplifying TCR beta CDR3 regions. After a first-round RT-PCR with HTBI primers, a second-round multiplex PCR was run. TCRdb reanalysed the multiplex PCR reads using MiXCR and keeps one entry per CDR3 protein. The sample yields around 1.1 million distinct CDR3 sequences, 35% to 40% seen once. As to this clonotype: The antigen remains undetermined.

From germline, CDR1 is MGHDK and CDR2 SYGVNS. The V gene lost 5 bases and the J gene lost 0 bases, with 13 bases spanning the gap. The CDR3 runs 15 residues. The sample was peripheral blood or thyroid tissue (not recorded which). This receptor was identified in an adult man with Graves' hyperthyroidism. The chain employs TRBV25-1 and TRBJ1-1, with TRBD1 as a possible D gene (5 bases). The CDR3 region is CASSLQGVLNTEAFF. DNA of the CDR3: TGTGCCAGCAGTTTACAAGGGGTACTGAACACTGAAGCTTTCTTT.